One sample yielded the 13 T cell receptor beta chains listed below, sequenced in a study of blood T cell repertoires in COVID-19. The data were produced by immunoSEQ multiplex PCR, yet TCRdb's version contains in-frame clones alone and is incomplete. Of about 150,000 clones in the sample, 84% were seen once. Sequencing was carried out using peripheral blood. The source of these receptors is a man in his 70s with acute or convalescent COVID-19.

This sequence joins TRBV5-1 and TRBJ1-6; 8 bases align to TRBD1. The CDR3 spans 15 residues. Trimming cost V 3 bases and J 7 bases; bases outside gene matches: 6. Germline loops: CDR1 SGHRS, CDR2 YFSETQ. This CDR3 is CASSSGTGQNSPLHF. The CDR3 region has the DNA TGCGCCAGCAGCTCCGGGACAGGACAAAATTCACCCCTCCACTTT.

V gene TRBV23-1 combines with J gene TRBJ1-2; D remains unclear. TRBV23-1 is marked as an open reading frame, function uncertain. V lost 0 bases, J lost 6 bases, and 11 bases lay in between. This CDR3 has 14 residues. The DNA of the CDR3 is TGCGCCAGCAGTCAATCAGGCAGGTTGGATGGCTACACCTTC. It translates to CASSQSGRLDGYTF.

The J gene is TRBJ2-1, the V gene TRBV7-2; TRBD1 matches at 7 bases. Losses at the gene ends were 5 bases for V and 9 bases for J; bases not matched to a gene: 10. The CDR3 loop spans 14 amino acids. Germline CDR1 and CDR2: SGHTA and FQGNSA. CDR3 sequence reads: CASSPETGYSEQFF. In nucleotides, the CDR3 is TGTGCCAGCAGCCCCGAGACAGGGTATAGTGAGCAGTTCTTC. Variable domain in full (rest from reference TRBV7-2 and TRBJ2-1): GAGVSQSPSNKVTEKGKDVELRCDPISGHTALYWYRQSLGQGLEFLIYFQGNSAPDKSGLPSDRFSAERTGGSVSTLTIQRTQQEDSAVYLCASSPETGYSEQFFGPGTRLTVL.

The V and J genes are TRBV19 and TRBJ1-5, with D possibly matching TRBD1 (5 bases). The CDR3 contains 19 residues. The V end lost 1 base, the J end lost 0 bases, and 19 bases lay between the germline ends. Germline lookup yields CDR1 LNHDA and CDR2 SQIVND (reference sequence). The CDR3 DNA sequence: TGTGCCAGTAGTATAGGCCACGGGGGGAAGCGGTATAGCAATCAGCCCCAGCATTTT. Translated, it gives CASSIGHGGKRYSNQPQHF.

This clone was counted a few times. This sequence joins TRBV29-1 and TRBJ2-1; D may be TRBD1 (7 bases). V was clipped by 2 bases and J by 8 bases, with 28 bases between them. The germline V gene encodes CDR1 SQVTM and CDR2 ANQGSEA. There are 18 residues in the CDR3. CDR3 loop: CSVETPRGERSGGHEQFF. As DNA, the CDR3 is TGCAGCGTTGAAACCCCCAGGGGGGAGCGGTCTGGGGGCCATGAGCAGTTCTTC.

The CDR3 region has the DNA TGTGCCAGCTCACCGGTCTTATGGCTAGCGGGAACCGGGGAGCTGTTTTTT. Encoded protein: CASSPVLWLAGTGELFF. The chain has TRBV18 and TRBJ2-2, with 9 positions matching TRBD2. The trim removed 3 bases at V and 5 bases at J, leaving 10 bases unmatched. CDR1 is KGHSH, CDR2 LQKENI, per germline. The CDR3 extends over 17 amino acids.

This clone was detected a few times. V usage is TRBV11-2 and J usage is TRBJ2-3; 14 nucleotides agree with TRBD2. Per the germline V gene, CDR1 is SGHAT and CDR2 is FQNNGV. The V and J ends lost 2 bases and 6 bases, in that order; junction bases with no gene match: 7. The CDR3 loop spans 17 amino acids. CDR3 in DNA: TGTGCCAGCAGCTTAACAGGGACTAGCGGGGGATTGGATACGCAGTATTTT. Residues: CASSLTGTSGGLDTQYF.

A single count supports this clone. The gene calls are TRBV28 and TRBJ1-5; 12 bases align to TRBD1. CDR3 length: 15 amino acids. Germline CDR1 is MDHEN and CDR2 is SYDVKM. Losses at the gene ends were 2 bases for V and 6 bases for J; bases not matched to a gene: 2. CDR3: CASSLGTGGVQPQHF. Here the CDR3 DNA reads TGTGCCAGCAGTTTAGGGACAGGGGGCGTTCAGCCCCAGCATTTT. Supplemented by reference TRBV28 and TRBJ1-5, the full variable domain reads DVKVTQSSRYLVKRTGEKVFLECVQDMDHENMFWYRQDPGLGLRLIYFSYDVKMKEKGDIPEGYSVSREKKERFSLILESASTNQTSMYLCASSLGTGGVQPQHFGDGTRLSIL.

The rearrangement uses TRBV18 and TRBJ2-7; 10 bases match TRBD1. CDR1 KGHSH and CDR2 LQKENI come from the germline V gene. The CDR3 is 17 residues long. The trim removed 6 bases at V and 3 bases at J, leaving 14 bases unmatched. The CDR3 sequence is CASSQTSPGQGRYEQYF. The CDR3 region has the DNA TGTGCCAGCTCGCAAACGAGCCCGGGACAGGGGCGCTACGAGCAGTACTTC.

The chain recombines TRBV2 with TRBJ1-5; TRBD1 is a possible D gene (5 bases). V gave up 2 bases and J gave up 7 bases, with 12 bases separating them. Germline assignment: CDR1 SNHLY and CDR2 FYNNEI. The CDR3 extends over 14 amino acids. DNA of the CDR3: TGTGCCAGCAGTGAATTGGGGAGGGGACAGCCCCAGCATTTT. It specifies CASSELGRGQPQHF. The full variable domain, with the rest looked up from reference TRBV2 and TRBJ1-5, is EPEVTQTPSHQVTQMGQEVILRCVPISNHLYFYWYRQILGQKVEFLVSFYNNEISEKSEIFDDQFSVERPDGSNFTLKIRSTKLEDSAMYFCASSELGRGQPQHFGDGTRLSIL.

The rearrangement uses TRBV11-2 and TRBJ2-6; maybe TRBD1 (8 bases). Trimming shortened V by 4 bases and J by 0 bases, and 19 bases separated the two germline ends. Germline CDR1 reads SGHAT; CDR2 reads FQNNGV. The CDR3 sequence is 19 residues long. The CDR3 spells CASSSHRGRATSGANVLTF. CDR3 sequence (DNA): TGTGCCAGCAGCTCACACAGGGGGAGGGCGACCTCTGGGGCCAACGTCCTGACTTTC. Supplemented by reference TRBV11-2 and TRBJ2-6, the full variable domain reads EAGVAQSPRYKIIEKRQSVAFWCNPISGHATLYWYQQILGQGPKLLIQFQNNGVVDDSQLPKDRFSAERLKGVDSTLKIQPAKLEDSAVYLCASSSHRGRATSGANVLTFGAGSRLTVL.

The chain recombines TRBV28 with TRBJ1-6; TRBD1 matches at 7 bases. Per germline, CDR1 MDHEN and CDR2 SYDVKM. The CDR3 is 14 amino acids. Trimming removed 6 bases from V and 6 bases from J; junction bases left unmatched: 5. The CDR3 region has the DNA TGTGCCAGCAGGCACGGGACAGTTAATTCACCCCTCCACTTT. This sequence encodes CASRHGTVNSPLHF.

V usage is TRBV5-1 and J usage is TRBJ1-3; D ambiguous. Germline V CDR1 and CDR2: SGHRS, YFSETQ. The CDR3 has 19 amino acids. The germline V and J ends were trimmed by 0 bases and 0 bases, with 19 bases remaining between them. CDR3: CASSLDRRFSLSSGNTIYF. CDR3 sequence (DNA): TGCGCCAGCAGCTTGGACCGGCGGTTTTCCCTGAGCTCTGGAAACACCATATATTTT. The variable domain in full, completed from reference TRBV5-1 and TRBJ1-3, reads KAGVTQTPRYLIKTRGQQVTLSCSPISGHRSVSWYQQTPGQGLQFLFEYFSETQRNKGNFPGRFSGRQFSNSRSEMNVSTLELGDSALYLCASSLDRRFSLSSGNTIYFGEGSWLTVV.